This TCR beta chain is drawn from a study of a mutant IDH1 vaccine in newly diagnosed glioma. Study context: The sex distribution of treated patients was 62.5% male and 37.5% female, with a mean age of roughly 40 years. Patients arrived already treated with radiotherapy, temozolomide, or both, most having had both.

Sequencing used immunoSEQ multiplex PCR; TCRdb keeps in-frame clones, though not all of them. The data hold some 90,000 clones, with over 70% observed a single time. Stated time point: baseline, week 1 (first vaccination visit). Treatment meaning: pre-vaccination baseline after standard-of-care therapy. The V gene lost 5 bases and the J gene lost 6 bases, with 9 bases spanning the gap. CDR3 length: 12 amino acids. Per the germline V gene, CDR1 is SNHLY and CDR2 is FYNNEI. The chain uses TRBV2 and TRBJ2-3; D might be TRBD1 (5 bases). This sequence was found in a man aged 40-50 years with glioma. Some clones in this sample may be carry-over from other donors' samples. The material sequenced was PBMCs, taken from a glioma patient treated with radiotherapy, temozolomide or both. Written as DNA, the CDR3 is TGTGCCAGCAGTACACAGGCGGATACGCAGTATTTT. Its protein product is CASSTQADTQYF.